The 5 T cell receptor beta chains below come from one sample, sequenced in a study of cytomegalovirus exposure and HLA in healthy donors. A multiplex PCR was run with 60 Vbeta primers and 13 Jbeta primers. Generated by immunoSEQ multiplex PCR, the TCRdb table keeps only in-frame clones and is missing some. The repertoire shows fewer than 150,000 clones; the top ten hold less than 2.5%. The sequenced sample was PBMCs. Receptors originate from a woman aged 55-69 years in good health and CMV-seronegative.

The J gene is TRBJ1-1, the V gene TRBV11-1; 7 bases are a match to TRBD1. The germline CDR1 and CDR2 sequences are SGHAT and FQDESV (reference sequence). CDR3 size: 14 residues. V lost 1 base, J lost 12 bases, and 11 bases stayed unmatched. This CDR3 reads CASSLEGAQDHSFF. The CDR3 DNA follows: TGTGCCAGCAGCTTAGAGGGGGCGCAGGACCACTCTTTCTTT.

The chain combines TRBV5-1 with TRBJ2-2; TRBD1 matches 11 bases. The CDR3 is 19 amino acids. The germline V gene encodes CDR1 SGHRS and CDR2 YFSETQ. V was pared by 0 bases and J by 5 bases, with 12 bases of the junction left unmatched. This chain's CDR3 is CASSLAKSGQGARTGELFF. Here the CDR3 DNA reads TGCGCCAGCAGCTTGGCCAAAAGCGGACAGGGGGCGCGTACCGGGGAGCTGTTTTTT.

The chain uses TRBV7-9 and TRBJ2-6; 7 bases fit TRBD1. Germline CDR1 and CDR2: SEHNR and FQNEAQ (reference sequence). The CDR3 is 18 residues long. With 5 bases clipped from V and 2 bases from J, the junction kept 12 bases outside the gene matches. The CDR3 DNA follows: TGTGCCAGCAGCGCATTCCGGGACAGTACGCCTGGGGCCAACGTCCTGACTTTC. The encoded protein is CASSAFRDSTPGANVLTF.

V usage is TRBV28 and J usage is TRBJ2-3; 11 nucleotides line up with TRBD1. The CDR3 has 14 amino acids. V trimming: 5 bases; J trimming: 4 bases; junction bases outside the gene matches: 2. Germline V gene data show CDR1 as MDHEN and CDR2 as SYDVKM. The CDR3 protein is CASSTGQGADTQYF. The CDR3 DNA sequence: TGTGCCAGCAGTACGGGACAGGGGGCAGATACGCAGTATTTT.

This chain uses TRBV10-3 with TRBJ1-1, with 7 bases that match TRBD1. V was clipped by 8 bases and J by 1 base; unmatched bases: 7. CDR1 is ENHRY, CDR2 SYGVKD, per germline. This CDR3 has 14 amino acids. The CDR3 DNA sequence: TGTGCCATCCGAAGACAGGGCGGGAACACTGAAGCTTTCTTT. Protein: CAIRRQGGNTEAFF.